A single sample is the source of the 23 T cell receptor beta chains below, sequenced in a study of T-cell reconstitution after alpha-beta-depleted transplantation in children. A library of TCRbeta sequences, prepared with unique molecular identifiers, was generated. TCRdb re-derived calls from the PCR reads in MiXCR, one entry per CDR3 protein. The repertoire has about 440,000 distinct CDR3 sequences, around two fifths of them found once; the top ten carry around 29%. This material consisted of PBMCs, taken before TCRalphabeta/CD19-depleted stem cell transplant. These receptors were collected from a girl aged 2-10 years with aplastic anemia, due to receive a stem cell transplant.

The chain joins TRBV20-1 to TRBJ2-7; 9 bases are a match to TRBD2. The V and J ends lost 6 bases and 6 bases, in that order; junction bases with no gene match: 12. Per the germline V gene, CDR1 is DFQATT and CDR2 is SNEGSKA (reference sequence). The CDR3 contains 14 residues. Here the CDR3 DNA reads TGCAGTGCCAACCCCGGGACTAGCCTCCCCGAGCAGTACTTC. Its translation is CSANPGTSLPEQYF.

Only one count was recorded for this clonotype. The chain recombines TRBV6-2 or TRBV6-3 with TRBJ2-5; TRBD1 might be the D (5 bases). The CDR3 has 14 residues. V shed 5 bases and J shed 5 bases, with 15 bases lying between them. Per germline, CDR1 MNHEY and CDR2 SVGEGT. The CDR3 nucleotides read TGTGCCAGCAGTACGAAGACAGTTTACGAGACCCAGTACTTC. This encodes CASSTKTVYETQYF.

This clonotype was seen many times. The chain combines TRBV5-1 with TRBJ2-1, with 8 nucleotides matching TRBD2. Trimming at V came to 0 bases and at J to 2 bases, leaving 7 bases not matched to a gene. This CDR3 contains 17 residues. Germline loops: CDR1 SGHRS, CDR2 YFSETQ. The CDR3 sequence: CASSLDLTSATYNEQFF. CDR3 nucleotide sequence: TGCGCCAGCAGCTTGGACCTGACTAGCGCGACCTACAATGAGCAGTTCTTC.

A few counts support this clonotype. V is TRBV20-1 and J is TRBJ1-2; D possibly corresponds to TRBD1 (6 bases). There are 12 residues in the CDR3. Trimming left V 6 bases short and J 7 bases short, with 15 bases between. Germline CDR1 is DFQATT and CDR2 is SNEGSKA (reference sequence). DNA of the CDR3: TGCAGTGCGCAGGGACACATTGGTGGCTACACCTTC. Encoded protein: CSAQGHIGGYTF.

The chain couples TRBV7-2 to TRBJ2-5; D is unclear. With 5 bases removed from V and 7 bases from J, the gap between germline ends came to 14 bases. The CDR3 is 13 residues long. Germline V CDR1 and CDR2: SGHTA, FQGNSA. In DNA, the CDR3 is TGTGCCAGCAGCCTGTCCGACGCGACGACCCAGTACTTC. Its protein is CASSLSDATTQYF.

This clonotype showed up many times. The J gene is TRBJ2-3, the V gene TRBV20-1, with D perhaps matching TRBD1 (6 bases). Germline-derived CDR1 and CDR2 are DFQATT and SNEGSKA (reference sequence). Between the trimmed V and J ends, which lost 6 bases and 3 bases, there was a span of 19 bases. The CDR3 contains 15 residues. The CDR3 region has the DNA TGCAGTGCACCCCATAATGGGCAGGGGACAGATACGCAGTATTTT. Protein: CSAPHNGQGTDTQYF.

The rearrangement links TRBV5-1 to TRBJ2-1; 8 bases line up with TRBD1. The CDR3 is 19 amino acids. Germline loops: CDR1 SGHRS, CDR2 YFSETQ. Trimming removed 4 bases from V and 1 base from J; junction bases left unmatched: 16. CDR3 coding DNA: TGCGCCAGCAGCAATGACCTGCCTACCAGGGGGCTATCCTACAATGAGCAGTTCTTC. It is translated as CASSNDLPTRGLSYNEQFF.

This clonotype was counted between two and nine times. The V gene is TRBV7-2, the J gene TRBJ2-7; 7 positions match TRBD2. The CDR3 length is 16 residues. The V gene's germline CDR1 is SGHTA and CDR2 FQGNSA. Trimming at V came to 3 bases and at J to 1 base, leaving 9 bases not matched to a gene. In nucleotides, the CDR3 is TGTGCCAGCAGCTTGGGGGGAGTAGCGGGTTCCTACGAGCAGTACTTC. Its translation: CASSLGGVAGSYEQYF.

This chain joins TRBV7-2 and TRBJ1-6, with TRBD1 as a possible D gene (5 bases). The germline gives CDR1 SGHTA, CDR2 FQGNSA. The CDR3 totals 15 residues. V lost 2 bases to trimming and J lost 8 bases, with 13 bases between them. Written as DNA, the CDR3 is TGTGCCAGCAGCTTAATAGGGGCCCGGGATTCACCCCTCCACTTT. Translating it yields CASSLIGARDSPLHF.

The chain links TRBV15 to TRBJ2-3; unclear D gene. Deletions cut 2 bases from V and 1 base from J, with 10 bases between. CDR1 LNHNV and CDR2 YYDKDF come from the germline V gene (reference sequence). The length of the CDR3 is 15 residues. The CDR3 DNA follows: TGTGCCACCAGCAGATTTACAGCTGGCACAGATACGCAGTATTTT. Its protein is CATSRFTAGTDTQYF.

This clonotype was counted at least ten times. The rearrangement uses TRBV15 and TRBJ2-1, with TRBD2 matching over 7 bases. In germline, CDR1 is LNHNV, CDR2 YYDKDF (reference sequence). The CDR3 is 13 residues long. The junction had 6 bases not matched to a gene; V was cut back by 8 bases and J by 5 bases. The CDR3 loop is CATREVPNNEQFF. Written as DNA, the CDR3 is TGTGCCACCCGGGAGGTCCCTAACAATGAGCAGTTCTTC.

To note about this clonotype: This may be a read error, as it is one base from a much larger clone. The chain employs TRBV7-2 and TRBJ1-2; D not resolved. Per the germline V gene, CDR1 is SGHTA and CDR2 is FQGNSA. There are 14 residues in the CDR3. Here the CDR3 reads CASSLRQAIYGYPF. The DNA of the CDR3 is TGTGCCAGCAGCTTAAGGCAGGCCATCTATGGCTACCCCTTC.

The CDR3 loop reads CASSQDSLWLAGRGQETQYF. The DNA of the CDR3 is TGTGCCAGCAGCCAAGACTCCTTGTGGCTAGCGGGGAGAGGGCAAGAGACCCAGTACTTC. The gene calls are TRBV14 and TRBJ2-5; TRBD2 aligns across 9 bases. From germline, CDR1 is SGHDN and CDR2 FVKESK. V dropped 0 bases and J dropped 2; count of bases not matched to a gene: 16. The CDR3 is 20 residues long.

This clonotype was seen many times. The rearrangement joins TRBV7-2 to TRBJ2-7; D might be TRBD1 (5 bases). The CDR3 sequence is 13 residues long. Per the germline V gene, CDR1 is SGHTA and CDR2 is FQGNSA. V was clipped by 5 bases and J by 3 bases, with 11 bases between them. The CDR3 reads CASSGRTIYEQYF. CDR3 DNA: TGTGCCAGCAGCGGTCGGACAATCTACGAGCAGTACTTC.

This clonotype appeared a few times. The chain couples TRBV20-1 to TRBJ2-1, with 14 bases identical to TRBD2. The CDR3 is 15 amino acids. Losses at the gene ends were 1 base for V and 9 bases for J; bases not matched to a gene: 5. The V gene's germline CDR1 is DFQATT and CDR2 SNEGSKA (reference sequence). The CDR3 coding sequence is TGCAGTGCTAGAGCAGGGACTAGCGGGGGTGGTGAGCAGTTCTTC. Protein sequence: CSARAGTSGGGEQFF.

The chain couples TRBV5-6 to TRBJ2-1; 8 bases align to TRBD2. This CDR3 spans 16 amino acids. Trimming at V came to 4 bases and at J to 7 bases, leaving 13 bases not matched to a gene. The germline V gene encodes CDR1 SGHDT and CDR2 YYEEEE. As DNA, the CDR3 is TGTGCCAGCAGCCCCCCAGCGGGAGAATGGGGAAATGAGCAGTTCTTC. Protein product: CASSPPAGEWGNEQFF.

The rearrangement joins TRBV12-3 or TRBV12-4 to TRBJ2-6, with D unclear. The CDR3 loop spans 16 amino acids. Trimming removed 1 base at V and 2 bases at J, with 9 bases between. As DNA, the CDR3 is TGTGCCAGCAGTTTAGGTGCCAGGACTGGGGCCAACGTCCTGACTTTC. Translation: CASSLGARTGANVLTF.

This chain connects TRBV5-1 to TRBJ2-1; 8 nucleotides agree with TRBD2. The V gene end was trimmed by 1 base and the J gene end by 0 bases; junction bases not matched to a gene: 3. In germline, CDR1 is SGHRS, CDR2 YFSETQ. CDR3 size: 16 residues. The CDR3 reads CASSLSGTSSYNEQFF. CDR3 DNA sequence: TGCGCCAGCAGCTTGTCCGGGACTAGCTCCTACAATGAGCAGTTCTTC.

This clonotype was detected once. The chain combines TRBV6-2 or TRBV6-3 with TRBJ2-7; D is possibly TRBD1 (6 bases). CDR3 length equals 16 residues. V was pared by 0 bases and J by 4 bases, with 16 bases between. The germline V gene encodes CDR1 MNHEY and CDR2 SVGEGT. CDR3 protein: CASSYSRGTPAYEQYF. CDR3 DNA sequence: TGTGCCAGCAGTTACTCAAGGGGGACGCCTGCTTACGAGCAGTACTTC.

The chain has TRBV5-8 and TRBJ1-3; D gene uncertain. CDR1 SGHTS and CDR2 YDEGEE come from the germline V gene. There are 16 residues in the CDR3. V was clipped by 4 bases and J by 0 bases, with 14 bases between them. CDR3 region: CASSRGPPDSGNTIYF. Written as DNA, the CDR3 is TGTGCCAGCAGCCGCGGCCCTCCGGACTCTGGAAACACCATATATTTT.

The rearrangement joins TRBV5-1 to TRBJ2-3; perhaps TRBD2 as D (6 bases). V was clipped by 1 base and J by 0 bases, with 9 bases between them. The CDR3 has 15 amino acids. Looked up from germline, CDR1 is SGHRS and CDR2 is YFSETQ. The CDR3 DNA follows: TGCGCCAGCAGCTTGAATCGGGGGAGCACAGATACGCAGTATTTT. Amino acid sequence: CASSLNRGSTDTQYF.

Details on this clonotype: One end of the junction varies from germline; a read error may be responsible. J is TRBJ2-3 and V is TRBV20-1, with 7 bases that match TRBD2. The V gene's germline CDR1 is DFQATT and CDR2 SNEGSKA (reference sequence). CDR3 length: 17 residues. The chain's CDR3 is CCARDALAALSVDTQYF. The CDR3 DNA follows: TGCTGTGCTAGAGATGCCCTAGCGGCCTTAAGTGTGGATACGCAGTATTTT.

This clonotype was counted at least ten times. The chain carries TRBV29-1 and TRBJ2-1; the match to TRBD1 covers 8 bases. The J segment lost 2 bases and the V segment lost 7 bases, leaving 4 bases of the junction unmatched. Germline lookup yields CDR1 SQVTM and CDR2 ANQGSEA. This CDR3 contains 13 residues. The CDR3 DNA is TGCAGCGCAGACAGGGGTACCTACAATGAGCAGTTCTTC. This gives the protein CSADRGTYNEQFF.